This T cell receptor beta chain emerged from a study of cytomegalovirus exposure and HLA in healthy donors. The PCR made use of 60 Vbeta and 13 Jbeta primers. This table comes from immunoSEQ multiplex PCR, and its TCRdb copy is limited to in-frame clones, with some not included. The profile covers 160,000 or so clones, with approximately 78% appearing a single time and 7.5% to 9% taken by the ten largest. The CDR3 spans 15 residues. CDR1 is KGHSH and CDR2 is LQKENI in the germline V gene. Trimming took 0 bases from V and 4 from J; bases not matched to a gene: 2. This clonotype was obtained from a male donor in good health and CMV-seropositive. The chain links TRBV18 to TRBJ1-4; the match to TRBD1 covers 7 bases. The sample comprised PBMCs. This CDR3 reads CASSPPGTVNEKLFF. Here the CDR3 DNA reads TGTGCCAGCTCACCACCGGGGACAGTTAATGAAAAACTGTTTTTT.